This T cell receptor (beta chain) came from a study of prognosis after radiotherapy for stage I lung cancer. The CDR3 covers 12 residues. V was clipped by 2 bases and J by 8 bases, with 9 bases between them. Germline loops: CDR1 MDHEN, CDR2 SYDVKM. Multiplex PCR in two rounds served to amplify TCR beta CDR3 from genomic DNA. Each TRBV and TRBJ gene had its own primer in the first PCR round. TCRdb reprocessed the multiplex PCR reads via MiXCR and lists one record per CDR3 protein. Of some 35,000 distinct CDR3 sequences in the sample, around 30% were seen once. The material sequenced was PBMCs, taken before or after stereotactic body radiation therapy (not recorded which). This rearrangement joins TRBV28 to TRBJ1-2; tentatively, D is TRBD1 (5 bases). The receptor was isolated from a donor aged 50 or older with non-small cell lung cancer. CDR3 DNA: TGTGCCAGCAGTTTACCAGGGAGAGGCTACACCTTC. This encodes CASSLPGRGYTF.